This is a list of T cell receptor beta chains from one sample in a study of blood T cell repertoires in COVID-19. Some clones are missing from TCRdb's copy, which holds only in-frame ones; the method was immunoSEQ multiplex PCR. The top ten clones hold 2% to 3% of a sample with roughly 260,000 clones, 80% to 90% of them seen once. Sequencing input: peripheral blood. All receptors come from a woman between 45 and 60 years old with acute or convalescent COVID-19. Each CDR3 is given with its conserved first and last residue. A D gene is named only where the DNA matches it firmly. Size is omitted from some rows. Given values are once, few, many or a class for expanded clones.

V gene	J gene	clone size	D gene	CDR3 protein	CDR3 DNA
TRBV13	TRBJ1-5	.	.	CASSLGRGGNQPQHF	TGTGCCAGCAGCTTAGGCAGGGGAGGCAATCAGCCCCAGCATTTT
TRBV19	TRBJ2-7	.	TRBD2	CASSIFPSGMYSYEQYF	TGTGCCAGTAGTATTTTCCCTAGCGGGATGTACTCCTACGAGCAGTACTTC
TRBV20-1	TRBJ1-2	.	TRBD1	CSARDGTVTF	TGCAGTGCTAGAGATGGGACAGTCACCTTC
TRBV27	TRBJ2-7	.	TRBD1	CASSPSPGTAYEQYF	TGTGCCAGCAGTCCTAGCCCTGGGACAGCTTACGAGCAGTACTTC
TRBV28	TRBJ2-5	.	.	CASSLNRVGTETQYF	TGTGCCAGCAGTTTAAACCGGGTCGGCACAGAGACCCAGTACTTC
TRBV11-2	TRBJ2-3	.	.	CASSPFWAPEGTDTQYF	TGTGCCAGCAGCCCCTTTTGGGCGCCAGAAGGCACAGATACGCAGTATTTT
TRBV5-4	TRBJ2-2	.	TRBD2	CASSLGTSGTGELFF	TGTGCCAGCAGCTTGGGCACTAGCGGCACCGGGGAGCTGTTTTTT
TRBV25-1	TRBJ1-4	.	.	CASSERGVTNEKLFF	TGTGCCAGCAGTGAACGCGGGGTTACTAATGAAAAACTGTTTTTT
TRBV28	TRBJ1-2	once	.	CASSWGSEGYGYTF	TGTGCCAGCAGTTGGGGGTCGGAGGGCTATGGCTACACCTTC
TRBV5-6	TRBJ2-7	.	.	CASSLKNGEQYF	TGTGCCAGCAGCTTAAAGAACGGCGAGCAGTACTTC
TRBV4-3	TRBJ2-3	few	.	CASSRTRVGTDTQYF	TGCGCCAGCAGCCGCACTAGAGTCGGCACAGATACGCAGTATTTT
TRBV6-5	TRBJ1-1	few	.	CASTRGAVGEAFF	TGTGCCAGCACCAGAGGTGCCGTGGGTGAAGCTTTCTTT
TRBV5-1	TRBJ1-1	.	TRBD1	CASTRDRATEAFF	TGCGCCAGCACCCGGGACAGGGCGACTGAAGCTTTCTTT
TRBV7-6	TRBJ1-4	.	TRBD1	CASRPTGGRGEKLFF	TGTGCCAGCAGACCTACAGGGGGCCGAGGGGAAAAACTGTTTTTT
TRBV15	TRBJ2-1	.	.	CATSRDLTRDEQFF	TGTGCCACCAGCAGAGATCTTACCCGGGATGAGCAGTTCTTC
TRBV28	TRBJ1-4	.	.	CASSQFVNEKLFF	TGTGCCAGCAGTCAGTTCGTCAATGAAAAACTGTTTTTT
TRBV12-3/TRBV12-4	TRBJ2-7	.	.	CASSSGDEQYF	TGTGCCAGCAGTTCGGGGGACGAGCAGTACTTC